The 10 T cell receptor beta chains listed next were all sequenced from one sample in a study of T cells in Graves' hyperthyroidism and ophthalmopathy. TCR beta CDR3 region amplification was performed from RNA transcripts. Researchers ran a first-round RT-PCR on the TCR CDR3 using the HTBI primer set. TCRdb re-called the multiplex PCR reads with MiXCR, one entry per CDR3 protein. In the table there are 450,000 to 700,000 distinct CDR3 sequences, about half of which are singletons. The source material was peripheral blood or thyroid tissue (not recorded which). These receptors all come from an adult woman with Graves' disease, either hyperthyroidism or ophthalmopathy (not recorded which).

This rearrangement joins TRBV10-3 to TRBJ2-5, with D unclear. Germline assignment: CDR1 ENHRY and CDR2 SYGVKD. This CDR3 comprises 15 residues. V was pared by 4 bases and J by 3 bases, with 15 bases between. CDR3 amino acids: CAISAWGQSKETQYF. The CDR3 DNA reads TGTGCCATCAGTGCGTGGGGTCAATCAAAAGAGACCCAGTACTTC.

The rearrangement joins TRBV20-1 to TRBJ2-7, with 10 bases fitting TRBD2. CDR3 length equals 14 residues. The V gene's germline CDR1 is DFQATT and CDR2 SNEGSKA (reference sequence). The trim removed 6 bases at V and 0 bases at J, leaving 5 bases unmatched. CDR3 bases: TGCAGTGCGCTAGCGGGAGTTACCTCCTACGAGCAGTACTTC. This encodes CSALAGVTSYEQYF.

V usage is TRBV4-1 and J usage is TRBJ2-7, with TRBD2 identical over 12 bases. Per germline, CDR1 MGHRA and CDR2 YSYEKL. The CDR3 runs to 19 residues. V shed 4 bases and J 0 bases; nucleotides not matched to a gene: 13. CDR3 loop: CASSPRTSGNLFSSYEQYF. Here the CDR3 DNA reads TGCGCCAGCAGCCCTCGGACTAGCGGGAACCTCTTCAGCTCCTACGAGCAGTACTTC.

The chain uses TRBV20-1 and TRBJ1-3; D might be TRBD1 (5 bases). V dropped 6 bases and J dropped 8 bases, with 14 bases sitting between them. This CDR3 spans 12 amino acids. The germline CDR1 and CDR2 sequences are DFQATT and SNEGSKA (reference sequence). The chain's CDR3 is CSARDLGDTIYF. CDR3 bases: TGCAGTGCCAGGGACCTGGGGGACACCATATATTTT.

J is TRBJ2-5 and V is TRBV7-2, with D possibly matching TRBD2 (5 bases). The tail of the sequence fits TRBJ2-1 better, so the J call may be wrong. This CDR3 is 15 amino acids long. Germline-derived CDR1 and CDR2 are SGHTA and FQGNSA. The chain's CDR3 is CASSFTRVRGNEQFF. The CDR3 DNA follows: TGTGCCAGCAGCTTTACTAGAGTGAGAGGCAATGAGCAGTTCTTC.

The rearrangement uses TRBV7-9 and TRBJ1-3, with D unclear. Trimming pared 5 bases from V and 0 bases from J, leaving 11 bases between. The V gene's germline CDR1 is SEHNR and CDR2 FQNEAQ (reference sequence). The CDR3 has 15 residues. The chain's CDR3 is CASSPGQSSGNTIYF. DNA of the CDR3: TGTGCCAGCAGCCCCGGGCAGAGCTCTGGAAACACCATATATTTT.

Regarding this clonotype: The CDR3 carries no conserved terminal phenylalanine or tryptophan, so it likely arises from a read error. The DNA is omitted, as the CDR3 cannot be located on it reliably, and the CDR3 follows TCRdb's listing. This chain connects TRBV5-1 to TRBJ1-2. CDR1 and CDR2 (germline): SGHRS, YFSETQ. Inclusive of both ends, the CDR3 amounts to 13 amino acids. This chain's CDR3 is CASSHGTSGSRTY.

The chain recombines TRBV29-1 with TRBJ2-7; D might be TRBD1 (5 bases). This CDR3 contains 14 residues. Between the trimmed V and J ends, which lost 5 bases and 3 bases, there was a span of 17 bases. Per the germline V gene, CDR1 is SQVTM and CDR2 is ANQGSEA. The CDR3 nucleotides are TGCAGCGTTCAGGGTTTCTTATCGAACTACGAGCAGTACTTC. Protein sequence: CSVQGFLSNYEQYF.

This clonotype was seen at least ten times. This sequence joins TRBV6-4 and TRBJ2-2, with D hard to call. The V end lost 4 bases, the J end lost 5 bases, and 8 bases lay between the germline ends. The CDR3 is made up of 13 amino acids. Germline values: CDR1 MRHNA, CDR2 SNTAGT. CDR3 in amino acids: CASSAQATGELFF. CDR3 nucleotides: TGTGCCAGCAGTGCGCAAGCAACCGGGGAGCTGTTTTTT.

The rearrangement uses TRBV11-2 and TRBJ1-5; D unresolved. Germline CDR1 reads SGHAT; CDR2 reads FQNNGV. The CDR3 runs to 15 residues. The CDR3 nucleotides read TGTGCTAGTAGCCCCCCCGTGATTAGCAATCAGCCCCAGCATTTT. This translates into CASSPPVISNQPQHF.